The present entry profiles one TCR beta chain with its context. Antigen: not known. Clones were read by immunoSEQ multiplex PCR, and TCRdb kept only the in-frame ones, dropping some. The table lists about 110,000 clones, 80% to 95% of them singletons. The entry originates in a study of T cell responses to AZD1222 COVID-19 vaccine. Notes on the study in general: The donor cohort was predominantly white British with a female majority, and clonal diversity may have been underestimated. Breadth and depth of Spike-specific TCRs rose after two AZD1222 doses.

V lost 5 bases to trimming and J lost 7 bases; unmatched junction nucleotides: 9. CDR1 is SGHTA and CDR2 is FQGTGA in the germline V gene. This CDR3 region has 14 residues. This chain links TRBV7-3 with TRBJ2-7, with 9 bases lining up with TRBD1. The sequenced sample was peripheral blood, obtained 28 days after the second AZD1222 dose. The sequence derives from an adult who received the AZD1222 COVID-19 vaccine. The CDR3 nucleotides are TGTGCCAGCAGCAAGGGACAGGGCAATGGAGAGCAGTACTTC. This sequence encodes CASSKGQGNGEQYF.